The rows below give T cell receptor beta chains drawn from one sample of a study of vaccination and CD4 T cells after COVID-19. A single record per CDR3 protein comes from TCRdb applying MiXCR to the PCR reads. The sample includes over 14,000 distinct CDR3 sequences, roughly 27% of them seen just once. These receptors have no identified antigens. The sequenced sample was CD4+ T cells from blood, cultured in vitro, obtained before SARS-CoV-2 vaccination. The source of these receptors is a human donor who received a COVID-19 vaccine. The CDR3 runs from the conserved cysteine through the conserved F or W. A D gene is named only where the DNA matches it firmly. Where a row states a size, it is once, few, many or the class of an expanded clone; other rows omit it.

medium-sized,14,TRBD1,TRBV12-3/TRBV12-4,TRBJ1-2,TGTGCCAGCAGTCCGGGACAGGGGTTCTATGGCTACACCTTC,CASSPGQGFYGYTF
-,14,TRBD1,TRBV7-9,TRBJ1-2,TGTGCCAGCAGCCCAAGACAGGGAAACTATGGCTACACCTTC,CASSPRQGNYGYTF
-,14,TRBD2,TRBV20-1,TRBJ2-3,TGCAGTGCTCCTGGGGCGGGGGTGAGAGATACGCAGTATTTT,CSAPGAGVRDTQYF
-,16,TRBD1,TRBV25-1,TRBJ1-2,TGTGCCAGCAGTGAAGGGACAGGGGGCCTAGAAGATGGCTACACCTTC,CASSEGTGGLEDGYTF
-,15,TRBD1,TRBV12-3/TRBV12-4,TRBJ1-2,TGTGCCAGCAGTTTAACAGGGGGCGGTTCAAATGGCTACACCTTC,CASSLTGGGSNGYTF
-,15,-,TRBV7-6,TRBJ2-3,TGTGCCAGCAGCTTGTCGGAGCAAAACACAGATACGCAGTATTTT,CASSLSEQNTDTQYF
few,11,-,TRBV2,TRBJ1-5,TGTGCCAGCCGTGGGGGAGAGCCCCAGCATTTT,CASRGGEPQHF
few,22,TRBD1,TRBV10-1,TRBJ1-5,TGCGCCAGCAGTGAGTCGACCGACTCGGGGACAGGGTATGGTGAGATGAATCAGCCCCAGCATTTT,CASSESTDSGTGYGEMNQPQHF
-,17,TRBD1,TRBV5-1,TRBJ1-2,TGCGCCAGCAGCTTAGGCAGGGGGCGAGATGCTAACTATGGCTACACCTTC,CASSLGRGRDANYGYTF
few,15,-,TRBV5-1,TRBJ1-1,TGCGCCAGCAGCTCTAATCCGGGACCCCAAGGTGAAGCTTTCTTT,CASSSNPGPQGEAFF
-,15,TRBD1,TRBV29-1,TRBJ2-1,TGCAGCGTGCAGTACAGGGGATATACCTACAATGAGCAGTTCTTC,CSVQYRGYTYNEQFF
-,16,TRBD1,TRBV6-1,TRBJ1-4,TGTGCCAGCAGTCTCACGGCCCGGGACAGTGGGGAAAAACTGTTTTTT,CASSLTARDSGEKLFF
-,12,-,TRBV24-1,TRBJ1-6,TGTGCCACCGGGGACGGTAATTCACCCCTCCACTTT,CATGDGNSPLHF
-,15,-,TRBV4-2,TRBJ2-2,TGTGCCAGCAGCACGGGAAACAGGAACACCGGGGAGCTGTTTTTT,CASSTGNRNTGELFF
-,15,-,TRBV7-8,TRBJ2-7,TGTGCCAGCAGCTTAGGTCTTCCTAGTCACTACGAGCAGTACTTC,CASSLGLPSHYEQYF
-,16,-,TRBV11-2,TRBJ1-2,TGTGCCAGCAGCTTAGGCCCTCGACAGTTCTGGTATGGCTACACCTTC,CASSLGPRQFWYGYTF
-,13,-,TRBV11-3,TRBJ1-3,TGTGCCAGCACCAAAGGGACTGGAAACACCATATATTTT,CASTKGTGNTIYF
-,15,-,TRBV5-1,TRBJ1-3,TGCGCCAGCAGCTTGGGGCAGGGGAGAGGAAACACCATATATTTT,CASSLGQGRGNTIYF
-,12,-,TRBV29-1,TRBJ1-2,TGCAGCGTTGAGGGGCCCGCGGGGGGCTACACCTTC,CSVEGPAGGYTF
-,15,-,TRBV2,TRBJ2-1,TGTGCCAGCAGTGAATCAGGGGCGTCATGGAATGAGCAGTTCTTC,CASSESGASWNEQFF
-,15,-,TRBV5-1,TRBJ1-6,TGCGCCAGCAGCTTGGTGCGCAGGGCTAATTCACCCCTCCACTTT,CASSLVRRANSPLHF
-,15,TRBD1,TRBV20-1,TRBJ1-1,TGCAGTGCTAGAGACCGGACAGGGGCGGACACTGAAGCTTTCTTT,CSARDRTGADTEAFF
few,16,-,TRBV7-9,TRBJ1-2,TGTGCCAGCAGCTTCACGGGGGGACACCTGAGCTATGGCTACACCTTC,CASSFTGGHLSYGYTF
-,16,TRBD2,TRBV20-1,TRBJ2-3,TGCAGTGCTAGGACTAGCGGGGGGGGCATCACAGATACGCAGTATTTT,CSARTSGGGITDTQYF
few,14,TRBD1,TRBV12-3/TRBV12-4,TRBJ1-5,TGTGCCAGCAGTATCCGGACAGGTAATCAGCCCCAGCATTTT,CASSIRTGNQPQHF
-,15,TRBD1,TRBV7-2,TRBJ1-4,TGTGCCAGCAGCTCTTCGACAGGGGTCGGGGAAAAACTGTTTTTT,CASSSSTGVGEKLFF
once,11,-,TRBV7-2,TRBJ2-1,TGTGCCAGCAGCTTAGGTTATCGGCAGTTCTTC,CASSLGYRQFF
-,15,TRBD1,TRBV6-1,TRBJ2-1,TGTGCCAGCAGGGGGGGCGGGACAGGCAAGCAGGGGCAGTTCTTC,CASRGGGTGKQGQFF
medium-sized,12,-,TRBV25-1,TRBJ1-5,TGTGCCAGCAGACAGGGAGATCAGCCCCAGCATTTT,CASRQGDQPQHF
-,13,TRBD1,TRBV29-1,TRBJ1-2,TGCAGCGGGGGACAGGGGTCAGGGGTTGGCTACACCTTC,CSGGQGSGVGYTF
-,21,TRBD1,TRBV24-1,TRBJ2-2,TGTGCCACCAGTGACCGCAGGCCGGGACAGGGAAAACAACGGAACACCGGGGAGCTGTTTTTT,CATSDRRPGQGKQRNTGELFF
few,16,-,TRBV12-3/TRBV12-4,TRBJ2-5,TGTGCCAGCAGTCCGAACCGGGACGCACAACAAGAGACCCAGTACTTC,CASSPNRDAQQETQYF
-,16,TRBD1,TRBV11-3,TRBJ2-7,TGTGCCAGCAGCCTCCGGACAGGGATTCCCTCAAGCGAGCAGTACTTC,CASSLRTGIPSSEQYF
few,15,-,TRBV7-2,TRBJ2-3,TGTGCCAGCAGCTTAGCTTGGGGGGGCACAGATACGCAGTATTTT,CASSLAWGGTDTQYF
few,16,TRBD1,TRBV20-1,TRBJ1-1,TGCAGTGCTACCCCCTGGACAGGGAGCATGAACACTGAAGCTTTCTTT,CSATPWTGSMNTEAFF
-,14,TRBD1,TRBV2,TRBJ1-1,TGTGCCAGCACCCTAGACAGGGTGAACACTGAAGCTTTCTTT,CASTLDRVNTEAFF
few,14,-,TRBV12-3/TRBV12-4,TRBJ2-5,TGTGCCAGCAGCCCGGGAAGGGGTCAAGAGACCCAGTACTTC,CASSPGRGQETQYF
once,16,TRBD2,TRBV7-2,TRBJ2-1,TGTGCCAGCAGCCAAGGGGGGACTAGCGGGGTTAATGAGCAGTTCTTC,CASSQGGTSGVNEQFF
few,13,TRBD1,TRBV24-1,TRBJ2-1,TGTGCCACCAGTGAATCGACAGGGGGCGCACCGTTCTTC,CATSESTGGAPFF
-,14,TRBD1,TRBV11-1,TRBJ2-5,TGTGCCAGCAGCTACAGGGGTATCCAAGAGACCCAGTACTTC,CASSYRGIQETQYF
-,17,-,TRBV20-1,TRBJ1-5,TGCAGTGCTAGTATGACGGCGGGGAAATATAGCAATCAGCCCCAGCATTTT,CSASMTAGKYSNQPQHF
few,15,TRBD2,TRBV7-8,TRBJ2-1,TGTGCCAGCAGCTCAACAGCGGGGGGGTACAATGAGCAGTTCTTC,CASSSTAGGYNEQFF
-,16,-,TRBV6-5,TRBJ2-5,TGTGCCAGCAGTTACAGCTCGGGAACTAGTCAAGAGACCCAGTACTTC,CASSYSSGTSQETQYF
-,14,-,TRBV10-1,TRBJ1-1,TGCGCCAGCAGTGGAGGGCTCGGGAACACTGAAGCTTTCTTT,CASSGGLGNTEAFF
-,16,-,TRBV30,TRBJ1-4,TGTGCCTGGACTCATGGGTATGGGAGTGGAGATGAAAAACTGTTTTTT,CAWTHGYGSGDEKLFF
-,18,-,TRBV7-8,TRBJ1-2,TGTGCCAGCAGCTCAGATAGGGACGGAGGATTGACTAACTATGGCTACACCTTC,CASSSDRDGGLTNYGYTF
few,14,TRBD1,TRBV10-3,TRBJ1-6,TGTGCCATCAGACCGGGGACAGGGGATTCACCCCTCCACTTT,CAIRPGTGDSPLHF
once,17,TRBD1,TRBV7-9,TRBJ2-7,TGTGCCAGCAGCCTCGGACAGGGGGCTTATAGCTCCTACGAGCAGTACTTC,CASSLGQGAYSSYEQYF
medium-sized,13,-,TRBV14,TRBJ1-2,TGTGCCAGCAGCCTCAGGGTTTACTATGGCTACACCTTC,CASSLRVYYGYTF
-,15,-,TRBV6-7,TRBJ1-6,TGTGCCAGCAGTTACTGGGTTTCGGCCAATTCACCCCTCCACTTT,CASSYWVSANSPLHF
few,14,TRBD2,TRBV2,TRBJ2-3,TGTGCCAGCACCAAAGCGGGGGGCACAGATACGCAGTATTTT,CASTKAGGTDTQYF
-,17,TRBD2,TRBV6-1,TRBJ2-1,TGTGCCAGCAGTGAAGGGAAGGGACTAGCGGGGCTGAATGAGCAGTTCTTC,CASSEGKGLAGLNEQFF
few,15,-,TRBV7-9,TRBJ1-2,TGTGCCAGCAGCTTATTACGCAGGTTGAATTATGGCTACACCTTC,CASSLLRRLNYGYTF